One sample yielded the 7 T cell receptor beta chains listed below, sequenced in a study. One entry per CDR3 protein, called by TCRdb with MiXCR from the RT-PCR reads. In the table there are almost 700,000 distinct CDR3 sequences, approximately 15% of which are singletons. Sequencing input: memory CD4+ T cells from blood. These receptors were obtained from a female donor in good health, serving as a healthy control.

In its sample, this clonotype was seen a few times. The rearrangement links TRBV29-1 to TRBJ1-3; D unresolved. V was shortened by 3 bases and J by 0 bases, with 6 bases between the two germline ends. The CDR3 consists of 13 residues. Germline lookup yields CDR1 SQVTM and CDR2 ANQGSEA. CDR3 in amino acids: CSVDISSGNTIYF. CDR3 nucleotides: TGCAGCGTTGATATCTCCTCTGGAAACACCATATATTTT.

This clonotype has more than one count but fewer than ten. For the CDR3, the DNA is TGTGCCAGCAGCTTAGGGAGGGGTCCCCTCGGGGAGACCCAGTACTTC. Translating it yields CASSLGRGPLGETQYF. The gene calls are TRBV7-8 and TRBJ2-5, with D perhaps TRBD2 (6 bases). From germline, CDR1 is SGHVS and CDR2 FQNEAQ. The V and J ends lost 1 base and 5 bases respectively, with 17 bases between them. The CDR3 has 16 residues.

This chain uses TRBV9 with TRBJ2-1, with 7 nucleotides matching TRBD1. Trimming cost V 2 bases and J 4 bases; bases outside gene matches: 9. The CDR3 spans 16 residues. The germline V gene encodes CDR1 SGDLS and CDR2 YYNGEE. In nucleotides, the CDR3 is TGTGCCAGCAGCGTCTCATCCGGGACAGTATACAATGAGCAGTTCTTC. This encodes CASSVSSGTVYNEQFF.

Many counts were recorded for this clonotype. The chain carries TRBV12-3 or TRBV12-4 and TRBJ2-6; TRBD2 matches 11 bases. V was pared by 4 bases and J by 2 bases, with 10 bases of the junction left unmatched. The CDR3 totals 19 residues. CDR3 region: CASSSTSGGSRAGANVLTF. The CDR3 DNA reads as TGTGCCAGCAGTTCTACTAGCGGGGGATCTCGGGCTGGGGCCAACGTCCTGACTTTC.

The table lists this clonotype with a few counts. In nucleotides, the CDR3 is TGCAGTGCTAGAGAGGAGTACCGATCGCAAGATCAGCCCCAGCATTTT. Its translation: CSAREEYRSQDQPQHF. The chain combines TRBV20-1 with TRBJ1-5; D is unresolved. The CDR3 consists of 16 residues. CDR1 and CDR2 (germline): DFQATT, SNEGSKA (reference sequence). V lost 0 bases and J 5 bases, leaving 17 bases between the germline ends.

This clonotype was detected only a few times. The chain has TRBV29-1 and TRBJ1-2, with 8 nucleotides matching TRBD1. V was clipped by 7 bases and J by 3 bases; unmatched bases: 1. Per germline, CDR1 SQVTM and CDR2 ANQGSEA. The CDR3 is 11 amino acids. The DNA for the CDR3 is TGCAGCGCGGGACAGGACTATGGCTACACCTTC. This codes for CSAGQDYGYTF.

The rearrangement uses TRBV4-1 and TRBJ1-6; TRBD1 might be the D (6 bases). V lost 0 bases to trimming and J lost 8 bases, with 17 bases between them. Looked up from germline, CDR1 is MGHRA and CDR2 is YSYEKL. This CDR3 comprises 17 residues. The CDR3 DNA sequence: TGCGCCAGCAGCCAAGAGACCGGGGGGGCATTTGATTCACCCCTCCACTTT. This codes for CASSQETGGAFDSPLHF.